This TCR beta chain was profiled in a study of blood T cell repertoires in COVID-19. Exposed study participants had met a COVID-19 case within 2 weeks before entry. In the authors' workflow: The assay estimated nucleated cells by amplifying reference gene primers. The assay was immunoSEQ multiplex PCR, and TCRdb's table has in-frame clones only and misses some. The V and J calls and the clone size are those of that table, but D and trimming were determined from the DNA. This sample yields 200,000 to 250,000 clones, of which about four fifths are seen a single time; 4.5% to 5% belongs to the top ten. The CDR3 contains 15 residues. V lost 5 bases, J lost 0 bases, and 11 bases lay in between. Germline loops: CDR1 SGHTS, CDR2 YDEGEE.

V and J are TRBV5-8 and TRBJ2-2, with no clear D. Sequenced sample: PBMCs or T cells enriched from blood (not recorded which). The source is a woman aged 45-60 years who had been exposed to COVID-19. DNA for the CDR3: TGTGCCAGCAGTCTCCTCTCCGCGAACACCGGGGAGCTGTTTTTT. Amino acid sequence: CASSLLSANTGELFF.